Shown below are 27 T cell receptor beta chains from a single sample sequenced in a study of T cell clones after liver transplantation. Clones were sequenced by immunoSEQ multiplex PCR, and TCRdb holds only the in-frame ones, with some missing. The sample includes roughly 80,000 clones, around four fifths of them seen just once. Sequencing used CD4+ T cells from blood, obtained at the 22-month timepoint. The receptor source for this set is a human patient who received a liver transplant. Some T cells may be the graft donor's.

This chain uses TRBV5-6 with TRBJ2-1, with D tentatively TRBD1 or TRBD2 (5 bases each). The CDR3 sequence is 15 residues long. The V and J ends lost 0 bases and 0 bases respectively, with 7 bases between them. Germline assignment: CDR1 SGHDT and CDR2 YYEEEE. The CDR3 sequence is CASSLGGGSYNEQFF. The CDR3 DNA reads TGTGCCAGCAGCTTGGGTGGGGGCTCCTACAATGAGCAGTTCTTC.

V is TRBV9 and J is TRBJ2-5, with D unclear. Germline loops: CDR1 SGDLS, CDR2 YYNGEE. CDR3 length equals 12 residues. The V and J ends lost 3 bases and 4 bases respectively, with 7 bases between them. The CDR3 here is CASSEEGETQYF. The CDR3, as DNA: TGTGCCAGCAGCGAGGAAGGAGAGACCCAGTACTTC.

The chain carries TRBV5-6 and TRBJ1-4, with a weak D call TRBD1 (5 bases). The CDR3 runs 14 residues. Germline V gene lookup returns CDR1 SGHDT and CDR2 YYEEEE. V lost 2 bases and J lost 10, with 15 bases in between. The chain's CDR3 is CASSFQGKAVKLFF. In nucleotides, the CDR3 is TGTGCCAGCAGCTTCCAGGGCAAAGCGGTAAAACTGTTTTTT.

The chain carries TRBV5-1 and TRBJ1-1, with D maybe TRBD1 (6 bases). Germline V gene data show CDR1 as SGHRS and CDR2 as YFSETQ. The V and J ends lost 0 bases and 7 bases respectively, with 10 bases between them. The CDR3 consists of 13 residues. CDR3 protein: CASSLDRVGEAFF. For the CDR3, the DNA is TGCGCCAGCAGCTTGGACAGGGTTGGTGAAGCTTTCTTT.

This clone showed up just once. This chain uses TRBV9 with TRBJ2-3; D is unclear. Between the trimmed V and J ends, which lost 0 bases and 3 bases, there was a span of 5 bases. Per germline, CDR1 SGDLS and CDR2 YYNGEE. CDR3 size: 13 residues. The CDR3: CASSVAVTDTQYF. Written as DNA, the CDR3 is TGTGCCAGCAGCGTAGCCGTTACAGATACGCAGTATTTT.

This chain links TRBV5-6 with TRBJ1-2; TRBD1 is a possible D gene (6 bases). The CDR3 is made up of 13 amino acids. V was shortened by 0 bases and J by 8 bases, with 11 bases between the two germline ends. Germline values: CDR1 SGHDT, CDR2 YYEEEE. CDR3 in DNA: TGTGCCAGCAGCTTGGCCAGGGGCACAGGCTACACCTTC. This codes for CASSLARGTGYTF.

This clone was detected only once. For the CDR3, the DNA is TGCGCCAGCAGCCCCGGACAGGGTTGGGATGTGAGCAATCAGCCCCAGCATTTT. It is translated as CASSPGQGWDVSNQPQHF. The chain has TRBV4-1 and TRBJ1-5; TRBD1 aligns across 8 bases. The CDR3 has 18 residues. Germline V gene sequence: CDR1 MGHRA, CDR2 YSYEKL. Trimming cost V 4 bases and J 1 base; bases outside gene matches: 12.

This clone appeared a few times. The rearrangement uses TRBV5-6 and TRBJ2-7; the match to TRBD1 covers 9 bases. J was trimmed by 7 bases and V by 0 bases; bases with no gene match: 5. Germline CDR1 and CDR2: SGHDT and YYEEEE. The CDR3 is 14 amino acids. Written as DNA, the CDR3 is TGTGCCAGCAGCTTGGTACAGGGGGCAGGGGAGCAGTACTTC. Translating it yields CASSLVQGAGEQYF.

This clone was seen a few times. This rearrangement joins TRBV7-2 to TRBJ2-1; D might be TRBD2 (6 bases). V gave up 1 base and J gave up 8 bases, with 15 bases separating them. The CDR3 consists of 15 residues. Germline lookup yields CDR1 SGHTA and CDR2 FQGNSA. The CDR3 sequence is CASSLDRGLLHEQFF. CDR3 DNA sequence: TGTGCCAGCAGCTTAGATAGGGGACTCCTCCATGAGCAGTTCTTC. Based on the CDR3 plus reference TRBV7-2 and TRBJ2-1, the full variable domain is GAGVSQSPSNKVTEKGKDVELRCDPISGHTALYWYRQSLGQGLEFLIYFQGNSAPDKSGLPSDRFSAERTGGSVSTLTIQRTQQEDSAVYLCASSLDRGLLHEQFFGPGTRLTVL.

J is TRBJ2-3 and V is TRBV7-3, with 9 bases lining up with TRBD2. Germline CDR1 and CDR2: SGHTA and FQGTGA. The V gene end was trimmed by 0 bases and the J gene end by 5 bases; junction bases not matched to a gene: 6. The CDR3 loop spans 16 amino acids. CDR3 sequence reads: CASSLTRAGGVDTQYF. DNA for the CDR3: TGTGCCAGCAGCTTAACGCGTGCGGGAGGGGTAGATACGCAGTATTTT.

This chain joins TRBV6-4 and TRBJ2-2; 7 bases agree with TRBD2. V dropped 3 bases and J dropped 0; count of bases not matched to a gene: 4. Germline V gene lookup returns CDR1 MRHNA and CDR2 SNTAGT. The CDR3 runs to 16 residues. The CDR3 DNA is TGTGCCAGCAGTGAGGTGGGGGGGGCGAACACCGGGGAGCTGTTTTTT. Translation: CASSEVGGANTGELFF.

This clone was seen a few times. This chain connects TRBV19 to TRBJ1-6, with D possibly being TRBD1 (5 bases). Trimming removed 3 bases at V and 14 bases at J, with 14 bases between. Germline-derived CDR1 and CDR2 are LNHDA and SQIVND (reference sequence). The CDR3 has 13 residues. CDR3 sequence: CASSIGAVGSLHF. CDR3 nucleotide sequence: TGTGCCAGTAGTATTGGGGCCGTAGGATCCCTCCACTTT.

The gene calls are TRBV9 and TRBJ2-2; D gene uncertain. The CDR3 runs to 13 residues. Per the germline V gene, CDR1 is SGDLS and CDR2 is YYNGEE. Trimming took 0 bases from V and 7 from J, leaving 7 bases between them. As DNA, the CDR3 is TGTGCCAGCAGCGTAGACCCCGTCGGGGAGCTGTTTTTT. Amino acid sequence: CASSVDPVGELFF.

J is TRBJ2-3 and V is TRBV7-9; 8 bases map to TRBD1. Germline V gene sequence: CDR1 SEHNR, CDR2 FQNEAQ (reference sequence). CDR3 length: 17 amino acids. With 5 bases clipped from V and 3 bases from J, the junction kept 13 bases outside the gene matches. The CDR3 sequence: CASSLDFETGATDTQYF. CDR3 nucleotide sequence: TGTGCCAGCAGCCTCGATTTTGAGACAGGGGCAACAGATACGCAGTATTTT.

This chain joins TRBV7-2 and TRBJ2-3; 14 nucleotides match TRBD2. CDR1 and CDR2 from the germline V gene are SGHTA and FQGNSA. Trimming cost V 3 bases and J 4 bases; bases outside gene matches: 6. The CDR3 length is 17 residues. DNA of the CDR3: TGTGCCAGCAGCTTGACTAGCGGGAGGGTATCGTCAGATACGCAGTATTTT. Its translation is CASSLTSGRVSSDTQYF.

This clone has a single count. The genes are TRBV19 and TRBJ2-5; 10 bases match TRBD1. With 5 bases clipped from V and 7 bases from J, the junction kept 4 bases outside the gene matches. The CDR3 runs to 13 residues. The germline V gene has CDR1 LNHDA and CDR2 SQIVND (reference sequence). The CDR3 is CASSQGTGVTQYF. DNA for the CDR3: TGTGCCAGTAGTCAAGGGACAGGGGTGACCCAGTACTTC.

In its sample, this clone was seen once. The V and J genes are TRBV7-9 and TRBJ1-4, with unresolved D. Deletions cut 5 bases from V and 0 bases from J, with 10 bases between. CDR3 length: 15 residues. Germline V gene sequence: CDR1 SEHNR, CDR2 FQNEAQ (reference sequence). In DNA form, the CDR3 reads TGTGCCAGCAGCCTAGGACGGACAACTAATGAAAAACTGTTTTTT. It yields the protein CASSLGRTTNEKLFF. Full variable domain (outside the CDR3, taken from reference TRBV7-9 and TRBJ1-4): DTGVSQNPRHKITKRGQNVTFRCDPISEHNRLYWYRQTLGQGPEFLTYFQNEAQLEKSRLLSDRFSAERPKGSFSTLEIQRTEQGDSAMYLCASSLGRTTNEKLFFGSGTQLSVL.

The V gene is TRBV13, the J gene TRBJ2-7; 9 nucleotides align to TRBD2. Germline loops: CDR1 PRHDT, CDR2 FYEKMQ (reference sequence). This CDR3 spans 15 amino acids. V shed 3 bases and J 1 base; nucleotides not matched to a gene: 4. CDR3 nucleotides: TGTGCCAGCAGCTTTCTGGCGGGAGGGTCCTACGAGCAGTACTTC. Translating gives CASSFLAGGSYEQYF.

A single count supports this clone. The chain carries TRBV6-5 and TRBJ2-2; TRBD2 matches 8 bases. Per the germline V gene, CDR1 is MNHEY and CDR2 is SVGAGI. The CDR3 covers 14 residues. Germline trimming cut 2 bases from V and 7 bases from J; bases unmatched to any gene: 3. The CDR3 region has the DNA TGTGCCAGCAGTTACGGGACTAGTAACGGGGAGCTGTTTTTT. It translates to CASSYGTSNGELFF.

The chain recombines TRBV6-5 with TRBJ2-7; TRBD1 aligns across 7 bases. V trimming: 2 bases; J trimming: 5 bases; junction bases outside the gene matches: 6. The CDR3 is made up of 14 amino acids. Germline V gives CDR1 MNHEY, CDR2 SVGAGI. In nucleotides, the CDR3 is TGTGCCAGCAGTTACAAGGGGGCGCAAAACGAGCAGTACTTC. Translating gives CASSYKGAQNEQYF.

In this sample, this clone turned up a few times. The chain combines TRBV10-3 with TRBJ2-6; 10 nucleotides align to TRBD1. The germline gives CDR1 ENHRY, CDR2 SYGVKD. The CDR3 extends over 17 amino acids. Germline trimming cut 6 bases from V and 2 bases from J; bases unmatched to any gene: 7. CDR3 nucleotides: TGTGCCATCAGCAGACAGGGGGCGGCTACTGGGGCCAACGTCCTGACTTTC. It specifies CAISRQGAATGANVLTF.

The V call is TRBV4-1, the J call TRBJ2-2, with TRBD1 matching 9 bases. The CDR3 is 17 residues long. Germline CDR1 and CDR2: MGHRA and YSYEKL. Unmatched junction bases numbered 8, after V lost 1 base and J lost 5 bases. The CDR3 region has the DNA TGCGCCAGCAGCCAAGTACAGGGGGCAAGAGAAACCGGGGAGCTGTTTTTT. Amino acid sequence: CASSQVQGARETGELFF.

The chain is built from TRBV7-8 and TRBJ1-5; unclear D gene. There are 13 residues in the CDR3. Germline CDR1 and CDR2: SGHVS and FQNEAQ. With 4 bases removed from V and 9 bases from J, the gap between germline ends came to 13 bases. The CDR3 spells CASSSIDGWPQHF. In DNA form, the CDR3 reads TGTGCCAGCAGCTCCATTGACGGCTGGCCCCAGCATTTT.

This clone was seen a single time. V usage is TRBV6-4 and J usage is TRBJ2-1; 9 bases fit TRBD1. Germline CDR1 and CDR2: MRHNA and SNTAGT. The CDR3 extends over 14 amino acids. Trimming at V came to 6 bases and at J to 8 bases, leaving 8 bases not matched to a gene. CDR3 nucleotide sequence: TGTGCCAGCAGCGCCGGGACAGGGCGCCATGAGCAGTTCTTC. Translating it yields CASSAGTGRHEQFF.

The chain has TRBV7-2 and TRBJ1-1; D not resolved. This CDR3 comprises 15 residues. Germline CDR1 reads SGHTA; CDR2 reads FQGNSA. V lost 3 bases, J lost 5 bases, and 16 bases lay in between. In DNA, the CDR3 is TGTGCCAGCAGCTTGGAAAAGGGTATGGGGACTGAAGCTTTCTTT. This sequence encodes CASSLEKGMGTEAFF.

The chain links TRBV14 to TRBJ1-2; no firm D call. The CDR3 runs 14 residues. Germline CDR1 is SGHDN and CDR2 is FVKESK. V lost 2 bases and J 4 bases, leaving 11 bases between the germline ends. CDR3 bases: TGTGCCAGCAGCCAAACTAGCCGCAGCTATGGCTACACCTTC. Translated, it gives CASSQTSRSYGYTF. Supplemented by reference TRBV14 and TRBJ1-2, the full variable domain reads EAGVTQFPSHSVIEKGQTVTLRCDPISGHDNLYWYRRVMGKEIKFLLHFVKESKQDESGMPNNRFLAERTGGTYSTLKVQPAELEDSGVYFCASSQTSRSYGYTFGSGTRLTVV.

The chain uses TRBV7-2 and TRBJ2-5; TRBD1 aligns across 8 bases. J lost 5 bases, V lost 5 bases, and 7 bases had no gene match. The CDR3 contains 14 residues. The germline CDR1 and CDR2 sequences are SGHTA and FQGNSA. The CDR3 DNA sequence: TGTGCCAGCAGCACCGCGACAGGGGCGGAGACCCAGTACTTC. Its protein is CASSTATGAETQYF.